Listed below are T cell receptor beta chains from one sample, sequenced in a study of shared clonotypes between healthy human individuals. Method: immunoSEQ multiplex PCR; TCRdb's copy keeps in-frame clones and lacks some. Here the sample spans 150,000 to 200,000 clones, about 93% being singletons. Sequencing was done on a sample of naive CD4+ T cells sorted from blood. These receptors were collected from a woman aged 25 to 39 in good health. CDR3s include the opening cysteine and the closing phenylalanine or tryptophan. The D gene is left open where the match is weak. Expanded clones are given a class, and other clones once, few, many or no size at all.

cdr3_nt cdr3_aa v_call clone_size d_call j_call
TGTGCCAGCAGCTTCCCCCTTCTAGCGGCAAGCTCCTACGAGCAGTACTTC CASSFPLLAASSYEQYF TRBV5-8 . TRBD2 TRBJ2-7
TGCGCCAGCAGCTTCTCCGGGACACCTCGAGATACGCAGTATTTT CASSFSGTPRDTQYF TRBV5-1 . . TRBJ2-3
TGTGCCAGTAGTATAAGGCCTGAGGTACTGTTTTTT CASSIRPEVLFF TRBV19 . . TRBJ1-4
TGCGCCAGCAGCGTCCGGGGCAAGGCCGAGCAGTACTTC CASSVRGKAEQYF TRBV5-1 . . TRBJ2-7
TGCGCCAGCAGCTCAACGCTCAGGTTGGGGGAGCAGTACTTC CASSSTLRLGEQYF TRBV5-1 . . TRBJ2-7
TGCGCCAGCAGTTCTACTAGCGGTACCTACGAGCAGTACTTC CASSSTSGTYEQYF TRBV27 . TRBD2 TRBJ2-7
TGTGCCAGCTCACCATCGTGGGGGACTAATGAAAAACTGTTTTTT CASSPSWGTNEKLFF TRBV18 once . TRBJ1-4
TGCAGTGCAGCCCTGGCCCCCCTCCACTTT CSAALAPLHF TRBV20-1 . . TRBJ1-6
TGCCTCGGGCAGGGGACCTACGAGCAGTACTTC CLGQGTYEQYF TRBV20-1 few . TRBJ2-7
TGCGCCAGCAGCCTGGGTCATACAGATACGCAGTATTTT CASSLGHTDTQYF TRBV5-1 . . TRBJ2-3
TGTGCCAGCAGCTTGGAGGTGGCAGACACTGAAGCTTTCTTT CASSLEVADTEAFF TRBV5-4 . . TRBJ1-1